The clone carrying this T cell receptor beta chain was picked up many times. Antigen specificity is unknown. Every TCR cDNA molecule bore a unique molecular identifier. TCRdb reprocessed the 5' RACE reads with MiXCR, giving one entry per CDR3 protein. The sample lists about 120,000 distinct CDR3 sequences, about 12% occurring once. The data originate from a study of spatial heterogeneity in lung cancer. Study-level information: The donors comprised about 70 untreated early-stage non-small cell lung cancer patients.

CDR1 is MGHRA, CDR2 YSYEKL, per germline. V dropped 1 base and J dropped 0 bases, with 10 bases sitting between them. The CDR3 spans 16 residues. General study results and limits: The appearance of ubiquitous expanded tumor TCRs in blood was greater at resection than follow-up.

As to time point: blood at routine non-recurrence follow-up after resection. Sequencing of whole RNA from tumor, nontumor lung or frozen PBMC involved no sorting. The clonotype was recovered from a male donor with early-stage non-small cell lung cancer. The gene calls are TRBV4-1 and TRBJ2-1; D possibly uses TRBD1 or TRBD2 (6 bases each). Sample: PBMCs, taken at follow-up. The CDR3 region is CASSQAQGLSYNEQFF. For the CDR3, the DNA is TGCGCCAGCAGCCAAGCACAGGGACTCTCCTACAATGAGCAGTTCTTC.